The 17 T cell receptor beta chains reported below all come from one sample, sequenced in a study of blood T cell repertoires in COVID-19. Clones were read by immunoSEQ multiplex PCR, and TCRdb kept only the in-frame ones, dropping some. The sample includes around 140,000 clones, 65% to 90% of them seen just once. Sequenced sample: peripheral blood. These receptor sequences come from a woman in her sixties or seventies with active or convalescent COVID-19.

The chain employs TRBV5-5 and TRBJ1-1; 7 nucleotides line up with TRBD1. The length of the CDR3 is 15 residues. CDR1 is SGHKS and CDR2 is YYEKEE in the germline V gene (reference sequence). V shed 4 bases and J 3 bases; nucleotides not matched to a gene: 9. The CDR3 DNA sequence: TGTGCCAGCAGCAGGGCCTCCGGACAGGACACTGAAGCTTTCTTT. It yields the protein CASSRASGQDTEAFF.

This clone was detected ten times or more. The chain's CDR3 is CASSQDFRWELFF. The CDR3, as DNA: TGCGCCAGCAGCCAAGATTTTCGGTGGGAGCTGTTTTTT. V and J are TRBV4-3 and TRBJ2-2; D unclear. The V and J ends lost 0 bases and 9 bases respectively, with 8 bases between them. The CDR3 is made up of 13 amino acids. Germline V gene lookup returns CDR1 LGHNA and CDR2 YSLEER.

The gene calls are TRBV27 and TRBJ2-1, with a tentative D call TRBD1 (7 bases). This CDR3 is built from 15 residues. V lost 3 bases, J lost 5 bases, and 14 bases lay in between. The germline V gene encodes CDR1 MNHEY and CDR2 SMNVEV (reference sequence). CDR3 sequence reads: CASSLEGALNNEQFF. CDR3 DNA: TGTGCCAGCAGTTTGGAGGGGGCTCTTAACAATGAGCAGTTCTTC.

V gene TRBV28 combines with J gene TRBJ2-1; 8 nucleotides align to TRBD2. After removal of 5 bases from V and 2 bases from J, the junction contained 8 bases not matched to a gene. In germline, CDR1 is MDHEN, CDR2 SYDVKM. The CDR3 is 16 amino acids. As DNA, the CDR3 is TGTGCCAGCAGTGGCCGCAGCGGGAGACCCTACAATGAGCAGTTCTTC. Translating gives CASSGRSGRPYNEQFF.

The gene calls are TRBV12-3 or TRBV12-4 and TRBJ2-3; no clear D gene. The ends were cut back, 4 bases at V and 10 bases at J, with 12 bases in the middle. This CDR3 is 12 amino acids long. The CDR3 sequence is CASSSPLGPQYF. CDR3 in DNA: TGTGCCAGCAGTTCACCTCTTGGCCCGCAGTATTTT.

This clone was observed once. The chain links TRBV28 to TRBJ2-5, with 11 positions matching TRBD2. Germline loops: CDR1 MDHEN, CDR2 SYDVKM. The trim removed 5 bases at V and 4 bases at J, leaving 12 bases unmatched. The CDR3 is 17 residues long. CDR3 residues: CASSPLLGLAGGETQYF. The CDR3 bases are TGTGCCAGCAGTCCACTCCTGGGGCTAGCGGGGGGAGAGACCCAGTACTTC.

The chain uses TRBV9 and TRBJ2-6; D may be TRBD1 (6 bases). This CDR3 contains 16 residues. Trimming removed 3 bases from V and 4 bases from J, with 14 bases in between. Germline loops: CDR1 SGDLS, CDR2 YYNGEE. The CDR3 reads CASSASGVSGANVLTF. In DNA, the CDR3 is TGTGCCAGCAGCGCTTCAGGGGTTTCAGGGGCCAACGTCCTGACTTTC. Full variable domain (remainder filled in from reference TRBV9 and TRBJ2-6): DSGVTQTPKHLITATGQRVTLRCSPRSGDLSVYWYQQSLDQGLQFLIQYYNGEERAKGNILERFSAQQFPDLHSELNLSSLELGDSALYFCASSASGVSGANVLTFGAGSRLTVL.

This rearrangement joins TRBV3-1 (or the pseudogene TRBV3-2) to TRBJ2-5; 10 nucleotides match TRBD1. The CDR3 runs 15 residues. Losses at the gene ends were 4 bases for V and 0 bases for J; bases not matched to a gene: 2. Germline loops: CDR1 LGHDT, CDR2 YNNKEL (reference sequence). Written as DNA, the CDR3 is TGTGCCAGCAGCCCGACAGGGGGCTACCAAGAGACCCAGTACTTC. It is translated as CASSPTGGYQETQYF.

The chain combines TRBV4-1 with TRBJ2-2; 9 bases line up with TRBD1. The CDR3 spans 16 residues. Trimming took 4 bases from V and 6 from J; bases not matched to a gene: 9. Germline V gives CDR1 MGHRA, CDR2 YSYEKL. CDR3 region: CASSPTGTGYAGELFF. CDR3 DNA: TGCGCCAGCAGCCCCACCGGGACAGGGTACGCCGGGGAGCTGTTTTTT.

The chain is built from TRBV9 and TRBJ1-6; 8 bases are a match to TRBD1. The CDR3 spans 15 residues. CDR1 is SGDLS and CDR2 is YYNGEE in the germline V gene. V lost 0 bases, J lost 8 bases, and 4 bases stayed unmatched. As DNA, the CDR3 is TGTGCCAGCAGCGTAGGCCAGGGGGCAGATTCACCCCTCCACTTT. This codes for CASSVGQGADSPLHF.

This clone has more than one count but fewer than ten. This chain connects TRBV4-2 to TRBJ2-7; D is possibly TRBD2 (5 bases). Germline loops: CDR1 LGHNA, CDR2 YNFKEQ. V gave up 0 bases and J gave up 3 bases, with 9 bases separating them. CDR3 length: 14 amino acids. This CDR3 is CASSQDPGNYEQYF. CDR3 DNA: TGTGCCAGCAGCCAAGATCCGGGAAACTACGAGCAGTACTTC.

This clone was seen a few times. This chain connects TRBV3-1 (or the pseudogene TRBV3-2) to TRBJ2-1, with 9 positions matching TRBD2. Per the germline V gene, CDR1 is LGHDT and CDR2 is YNNKEL (reference sequence). The CDR3 extends over 17 amino acids. The J segment lost 6 bases and the V segment lost 0 bases, leaving 9 bases of the junction unmatched. CDR3 nucleotide sequence: TGTGCCAGCAGCCAAGATCCACTAGCGGGTTATGGCAATGAGCAGTTCTTC. It translates to CASSQDPLAGYGNEQFF.

On this clone: This may come from a read error, since a much larger clone is one base off. The chain employs TRBV11-2 and TRBJ1-1; TRBD1 might be the D (5 bases). Between the trimmed V and J ends, which lost 1 base and 3 bases, there was a span of 6 bases. In germline, CDR1 is SGHAT, CDR2 FQNNGV. The CDR3 is 13 residues long. The CDR3 reads CASSLGQYTEAFF. In nucleotides, the CDR3 is TGTGCCAGCAGCTTAGGACAGTACACTGAAGCTTTCTTT.

V is TRBV5-4 and J is TRBJ1-5; 7 nucleotides line up with TRBD1. Germline V gene sequence: CDR1 SGHNT, CDR2 YYREEE (reference sequence). Germline trimming cut 2 bases from V and 4 bases from J; bases unmatched to any gene: 18. This CDR3 region has 19 residues. CDR3 in amino acids: CASSFSVLLRQGENQPQHF. Written as DNA, the CDR3 is TGTGCCAGCAGCTTCTCAGTTCTTCTCCGGCAGGGGGAAAATCAGCCCCAGCATTTT.

The chain employs TRBV4-3 and TRBJ1-1; 7 positions match TRBD1. Germline CDR1 is LGHNA and CDR2 is YSLEER. This CDR3 comprises 15 residues. J gave up 5 bases and V 1 base, and 7 bases lay outside the gene matches. CDR3 loop: CASSQGDSKGTEAFF. CDR3 nucleotides: TGCGCCAGCAGCCAAGGGGACAGCAAGGGGACTGAAGCTTTCTTT.

Written as DNA, the CDR3 is TGTGCCAGCAGCTTAAGGGGTGGCTACACCTTC. It encodes CASSLRGGYTF. The chain employs TRBV5-4 and TRBJ1-2; weak D call: TRBD1 (5 bases). The CDR3 consists of 11 residues. CDR1 SGHNT and CDR2 YYREEE come from the germline V gene (reference sequence). The V end was cut by 2 bases, the J end by 7 bases, with 6 bases between.

The rearrangement uses TRBV10-2 and TRBJ1-1, with TRBD1 matching 9 bases. V was pared by 11 bases and J by 7 bases, with 11 bases of the junction left unmatched. The CDR3 sequence is 13 residues long. Germline V gene data show CDR1 as WSHSY and CDR2 as SAAADI. The CDR3 protein is CAAAGTGSLEAFF. Here the CDR3 DNA reads TGCGCCGCCGCCGGGACAGGGTCCCTTGAAGCTTTCTTT.